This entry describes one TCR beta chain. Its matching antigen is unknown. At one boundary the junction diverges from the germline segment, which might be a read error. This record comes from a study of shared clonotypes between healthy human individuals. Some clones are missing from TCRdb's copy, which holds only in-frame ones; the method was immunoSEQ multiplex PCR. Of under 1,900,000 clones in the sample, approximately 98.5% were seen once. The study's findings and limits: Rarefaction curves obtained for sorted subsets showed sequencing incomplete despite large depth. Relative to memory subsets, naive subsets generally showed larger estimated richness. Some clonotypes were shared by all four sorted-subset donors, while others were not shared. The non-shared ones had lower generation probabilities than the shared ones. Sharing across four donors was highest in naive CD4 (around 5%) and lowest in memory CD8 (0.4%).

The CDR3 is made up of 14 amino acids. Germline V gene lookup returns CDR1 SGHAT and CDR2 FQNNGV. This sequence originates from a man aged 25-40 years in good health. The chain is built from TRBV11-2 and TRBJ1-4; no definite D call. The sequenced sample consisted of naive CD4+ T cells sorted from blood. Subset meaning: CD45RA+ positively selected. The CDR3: CVSSLGRVWEKLFF. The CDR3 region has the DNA TGTGTCAGCAGCTTAGGTCGGGTATGGGAAAAACTGTTTTTT. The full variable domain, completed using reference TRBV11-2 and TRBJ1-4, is EAGVAQSPRYKIIEKRQSVAFWCNPISGHATLYWYQQILGQGPKLLIQFQNNGVVDDSQLPKDRFSAERLKGVDSTLKIQPAKLEDSAVYLCVSSLGRVWEKLFFGSGTQLSVL.